This passage covers 29 T cell receptor beta chains from one sample sequenced in a study of read filtering for tumor transcriptome and immune sequencing. Molecular barcoded adaptors covering alpha/delta and beta/gamma chains were used on approximately 400 ng RNA. TCRdb reprocessed the reads via MiXCR and lists one record per CDR3 protein. Of 60,000 to 80,000 distinct CDR3 sequences listed, about 15% were seen once; the top ten hold 45% to 50%. The sequencing sample was made of a population of CD138-negative cells sorted from bone marrow. These receptors all come from a donor at least 40 years old with multiple myeloma.

In this sample, this clonotype turned up many times. The chain combines TRBV7-3 with TRBJ2-1, with a possible D match to TRBD2 (6 bases). The CDR3 is 16 amino acids. Germline CDR1 is SGHTA and CDR2 is FQGTGA. V lost 4 bases, J lost 6 bases, and 19 bases lay in between. CDR3: CASSSEGGLRGNEQFF. Here the CDR3 DNA reads TGTGCCAGCAGCTCCGAGGGAGGACTTCGAGGCAATGAGCAGTTCTTC.

This sequence joins TRBV7-2 and TRBJ2-7; tentatively, D is TRBD2 (5 bases). The germline V gene encodes CDR1 SGHTA and CDR2 FQGNSA. This CDR3 comprises 15 residues. Trimming left V 1 base short and J 5 bases short, with 15 bases between. The CDR3 DNA follows: TGTGCCAGCAGCTTAGGGAGGCGGTTTGGGGACGAGCAGTACTTC. Encoded protein: CASSLGRRFGDEQYF.

Turning to this clonotype: With a far larger clone one base away, a read error is the likely cause. CDR3 residues: CASSQASPQGYYEQFF. CDR3 DNA: TGCGCCAGCAGCCAAGCTTCCCCACAGGGATACTACGAGCAGTTCTTC. The chain joins TRBV4-1 to TRBJ2-1, with a possible D match to TRBD1 (6 bases). In germline, CDR1 is MGHRA, CDR2 YSYEKL. The CDR3 loop spans 16 amino acids. V was cut by 1 base and J by 10 bases, with 20 bases left in between.

This clonotype has ten or more counts. The chain has TRBV12-3 or TRBV12-4 and TRBJ2-7, with D unclear. This CDR3 region has 11 residues. Deletions cut 3 bases from V and 5 bases from J, with 5 bases between. The CDR3 DNA is TGTGCCAGCAGTTTCGGTAACGAGCAGTACTTC. It is translated as CASSFGNEQYF.

This clonotype was seen more than once but under ten times. V and J are TRBV11-2 and TRBJ2-1, with D possibly called TRBD1 or TRBD2 (5 bases each). There are 16 residues in the CDR3. Germline V lookup: CDR1 SGHAT, CDR2 FQNNGV. V shed 1 base and J shed 9 bases, with 19 bases lying between them. The CDR3 is CASSLAGTAAVGEQFF. The CDR3 nucleotides read TGTGCCAGCAGCTTAGCCGGGACCGCCGCTGTTGGTGAGCAGTTCTTC. The full variable domain, with the rest looked up from reference TRBV11-2 and TRBJ2-1, is EAGVAQSPRYKIIEKRQSVAFWCNPISGHATLYWYQQILGQGPKLLIQFQNNGVVDDSQLPKDRFSAERLKGVDSTLKIQPAKLEDSAVYLCASSLAGTAAVGEQFFGPGTRLTVL.

There are a few counts of this clonotype. The V gene is TRBV20-1, the J gene TRBJ2-7; the match to TRBD2 covers 11 bases. Germline V gives CDR1 DFQATT, CDR2 SNEGSKA (reference sequence). This CDR3 spans 15 amino acids. With V trimmed by 3 bases and J by 6 bases, 10 bases remained unmatched. The DNA of the CDR3 is TGCAGTGCTAGGACGGGACTAGCGGTATCGGTCGAGCAGTACTTC. Protein sequence: CSARTGLAVSVEQYF.

This clonotype was found many times. V and J are TRBV27 and TRBJ1-1; TRBD1 agrees at 7 bases. Germline trimming cut 1 base from V and 3 bases from J; bases unmatched to any gene: 5. Germline V gene sequence: CDR1 MNHEY, CDR2 SMNVEV (reference sequence). This CDR3 has 15 residues. The CDR3 protein is CASSLWQGGHTEAFF. The CDR3 bases are TGTGCCAGCAGTTTATGGCAGGGGGGGCACACTGAAGCTTTCTTT.

This clonotype was seen at least ten times. The chain combines TRBV7-9 with TRBJ1-5; unclear D gene. The CDR3 is made up of 12 amino acids. Per the germline V gene, CDR1 is SEHNR and CDR2 is FQNEAQ (reference sequence). V was cut by 5 bases and J by 6 bases, with 8 bases left in between. In nucleotides, the CDR3 is TGTGCCAGCAGCGCAGGTAGTCAGCCCCAGCATTTT. Translating gives CASSAGSQPQHF.

The chain recombines TRBV11-2 with TRBJ2-1, with TRBD2 as a possible D gene (5 bases). CDR3 size: 15 residues. Trimming took 0 bases from V and 7 from J, leaving 13 bases between them. Germline V lookup: CDR1 SGHAT, CDR2 FQNNGV. The CDR3 reads CASSLEWLPGNEQFF. CDR3 bases: TGTGCCAGCAGCTTAGAGTGGCTACCGGGGAATGAGCAGTTCTTC.

This clonotype was seen more than once but under ten times. The chain carries TRBV19 and TRBJ2-1; D gene unclear. There are 12 residues in the CDR3. Germline V gives CDR1 LNHDA, CDR2 SQIVND (reference sequence). V lost 8 bases, J lost 2 bases, and 7 bases lay in between. The CDR3 spells CASAPPYNEQFF. In DNA, the CDR3 is TGTGCCAGTGCCCCTCCCTACAATGAGCAGTTCTTC. The variable domain in full, with the rest retrieved from reference TRBV19 and TRBJ2-1, is DGGITQSPKYLFRKEGQNVTLSCEQNLNHDAMYWYRQDPGQGLRLIYYSQIVNDFQKGDIAEGYSVSREKKESFPLTVTSAQKNPTAFYLCASAPPYNEQFFGPGTRLTVL.

The V call is TRBV24-1, the J call TRBJ2-5; D might be TRBD1 or TRBD2, each matching 5 bases. The CDR3 is 16 residues long. Trimming cost V 2 bases and J 3 bases, with 15 bases left between them. Germline V gene sequence: CDR1 KGHDR, CDR2 SFDVKD. This CDR3 is CATSDSNGDAEETQYF. In DNA form, the CDR3 reads TGTGCCACCAGTGATTCTAACGGGGACGCGGAAGAGACCCAGTACTTC.

This clonotype was seen ten or more times. V gene TRBV10-3 combines with J gene TRBJ2-3; no reliable D call. V was trimmed by 10 bases and J by 0 bases, leaving 14 bases between them. The CDR3 spans 14 residues. From germline, CDR1 is ENHRY and CDR2 SYGVKD. The CDR3 sequence is CATTRQASTDTQYF. In DNA form, the CDR3 reads TGTGCCACCACAAGACAAGCTAGCACAGATACGCAGTATTTT.

This clonotype was seen at least ten times. The rearrangement links TRBV11-2 to TRBJ2-5, with D possibly called TRBD1 or TRBD2 (5 bases each). CDR1 SGHAT and CDR2 FQNNGV come from the germline V gene. Trimming shortened V by 1 base and J by 1 base, and 10 bases separated the two germline ends. This CDR3 region has 15 residues. As DNA, the CDR3 is TGTGCCAGCAGCTTAGGACCAGGGACCCAAGAGACCCAGTACTTC. Its translation is CASSLGPGTQETQYF.

This clonotype has ten or more counts. This chain links TRBV20-1 with TRBJ2-3; 9 nucleotides agree with TRBD2. CDR1 is DFQATT and CDR2 is SNEGSKA in the germline V gene (reference sequence). This CDR3 is built from 14 residues. With 2 bases clipped from V and 3 bases from J, the junction kept 3 bases outside the gene matches. The CDR3: CSARQLAGTDTQYF. In DNA form, the CDR3 reads TGCAGTGCTAGACAGCTAGCGGGGACAGATACGCAGTATTTT.

This clonotype was seen repeatedly, ten times or more. The V and J genes are TRBV6-5 and TRBJ2-3; no definite D call. V shed 5 bases and J shed 0 bases, with 6 bases lying between them. Germline-derived CDR1 and CDR2 are MNHEY and SVGAGI. The length of the CDR3 is 13 residues. The CDR3 here is CASSLTSTDTQYF. The CDR3 DNA is TGTGCCAGCAGTCTGACTAGCACAGATACGCAGTATTTT.

This sequence joins TRBV7-9 and TRBJ2-3; D is possibly TRBD1 (6 bases). The germline CDR1 and CDR2 sequences are SEHNR and FQNEAQ (reference sequence). This CDR3 has 14 residues. The V end lost 5 bases, the J end lost 2 bases, and 11 bases lay between the germline ends. The CDR3 sequence is CASSTTGFTDTQYF. The CDR3 DNA sequence: TGTGCCAGCAGCACGACAGGATTCACAGATACGCAGTATTTT.

This clonotype has a count of ten or more. The chain joins TRBV11-2 to TRBJ1-2; TRBD1 matches at 11 bases. Germline V gives CDR1 SGHAT, CDR2 FQNNGV. The V and J ends lost 3 bases and 1 base, in that order; junction bases with no gene match: 4. The CDR3 loop spans 16 amino acids. CDR3 residues: CASSFPGTGGNYGYTF. As DNA, the CDR3 is TGTGCCAGCAGCTTCCCCGGGACAGGGGGTAACTATGGCTACACCTTC.

Many counts were recorded for this clonotype. The CDR3 sequence is CASSPSRGAGPQPGLNTGELFF. CDR3 bases: TGTGCCAGCAGCCCTAGCCGTGGAGCGGGGCCCCAACCCGGTTTGAACACCGGGGAGCTGTTTTTT. V usage is TRBV7-3 and J usage is TRBJ2-2; 7 positions match TRBD2. V lost 5 bases to trimming and J lost 1 base; unmatched junction nucleotides: 25. Germline CDR1 reads SGHTA; CDR2 reads FQGTGA. This CDR3 region has 22 residues.

This clonotype was observed many times. The chain uses TRBV20-1 and TRBJ2-5, with 11 bases that match TRBD2. CDR1 is DFQATT, CDR2 SNEGSKA, per germline (reference sequence). J gave up 8 bases and V 1 base, and 9 bases lay outside the gene matches. CDR3 length: 15 amino acids. Here the CDR3 reads CSARAGLAAPGTQYF. CDR3 sequence (DNA): TGCAGTGCTAGAGCGGGACTAGCGGCCCCAGGTACCCAGTACTTC.

This clonotype was recorded at least ten times. The CDR3 spells CASSLAGAANRHIQYF. The CDR3 nucleotides read TGTGCCAGCAGCTTAGCGGGTGCGGCCAACCGGCACATTCAGTACTTC. This chain joins TRBV11-3 and TRBJ2-4; D gene ambiguous. The CDR3 runs to 16 residues. Trimming pared 1 base from V and 8 bases from J, leaving 18 bases between. Per germline, CDR1 SGHNT and CDR2 YENEEA.

With regard to this clonotype: Just one base apart from a much larger clone, this may be a read error. The chain links TRBV7-2 to TRBJ2-1; weak D call: TRBD2 (5 bases). The CDR3 runs 15 residues. Germline values: CDR1 SGHTA, CDR2 FQGNSA. Trimming stripped 5 bases from V and 2 bases from J, with 13 bases between. The CDR3 spells CASSLVSEPYNEQFF. CDR3 coding DNA: TGTGCCAGCAGCCTCGTTAGCGAGCCCTACAATGAGCAGTTCTTC.

Note on this clonotype: A much bigger clone sits one base away, suggesting this may be a read error. The V and J genes are TRBV6-1 and TRBJ1-5, with D perhaps TRBD1 (5 bases). V was cut by 2 bases and J by 9 bases, with 20 bases left in between. The CDR3 contains 16 residues. Germline-derived CDR1 and CDR2 are MNHNS and SASEGT. The chain's CDR3 is CASSEKEGQGDRPQHF. In nucleotides, the CDR3 is TGTGCCAGCAGTGAAAAAGAGGGGCAGGGTGATCGGCCCCAGCATTTT.

This clonotype appeared a single time. With a much larger clone just one base away, this may be a read error. The rearrangement uses TRBV13 and TRBJ1-5; the D is unclear. Looked up from germline, CDR1 is PRHDT and CDR2 is FYEKMQ (reference sequence). The CDR3 spans 15 residues. V was clipped by 2 bases and J by 2 bases, with 10 bases between them. Written as DNA, the CDR3 is TGTGCCAGCAGCTTATTTGGGCAGGGCAATCAGCCCCAGCATTTT. This translates into CASSLFGQGNQPQHF.

This clonotype was seen a handful of times. This chain joins TRBV29-1 and TRBJ2-6; 9 bases align to TRBD1. CDR1 is SQVTM, CDR2 ANQGSEA, per germline. This CDR3 has 17 amino acids. The ends lost 1 base at V and 1 base at J; junction bases unmatched: 5. CDR3 protein: CSVEADRGWSGANVLTF. DNA for the CDR3: TGCAGCGTTGAAGCAGACAGGGGGTGGTCTGGGGCCAACGTCCTGACTTTC.

This clonotype came up many times. The chain carries TRBV7-3 and TRBJ1-1; the D gene is possibly TRBD1 (6 bases). Germline V lookup: CDR1 SGHTA, CDR2 FQGTGA. The CDR3 length is 15 residues. V dropped 2 bases and J dropped 5 bases, with 15 bases sitting between them. As DNA, the CDR3 is TGTGCCAGCAGCTTAGAGGGCCAGGGGAAAACTGAAGCTTTCTTT. Protein: CASSLEGQGKTEAFF.

This clonotype was detected many times. V gene TRBV11-2 combines with J gene TRBJ1-2; D is unresolved. This CDR3 region has 14 residues. V shed 6 bases and J shed 4 bases, with 15 bases lying between them. Looked up from germline, CDR1 is SGHAT and CDR2 is FQNNGV. The DNA of the CDR3 is TGTGCCAGCAGTCTTCTGGACGGGAGCTATGGCTACACCTTC. The encoded protein is CASSLLDGSYGYTF.

In its sample, this clonotype was seen many times. This chain connects TRBV20-1 to TRBJ1-2; tentatively, D is TRBD1 (6 bases). Deletions cut 3 bases from V and 3 bases from J, with 11 bases between. The CDR3 is 13 residues long. Germline loops: CDR1 DFQATT, CDR2 SNEGSKA (reference sequence). The CDR3 nucleotides are TGCAGTGCTAGGGCGCAGGGGTACTATGGCTACACCTTC. It codes for CSARAQGYYGYTF.

This clonotype was counted only a few times. Without the conserved terminal phenylalanine or tryptophan, this CDR3 likely stems from a read error. The chain joins TRBV9 to TRBJ2-2; D gene unclear. CDR1 is SGDLS and CDR2 is YYNGEE in the germline V gene. This CDR3 is built from 15 residues. Trimming took off 0 bases at V and 3 bases at J, with 9 bases between the two ends. The chain's CDR3 is CASSVGSAYTGELFS. The CDR3 DNA reads TGTGCCAGCAGCGTAGGGTCGGCGTACACCGGGGAGCTGTTTTCT.

This clonotype was counted many times. This chain uses TRBV5-1 with TRBJ2-1; TRBD2 aligns across 12 bases. V was pared by 4 bases and J by 0 bases, with 5 bases of the junction left unmatched. CDR1 and CDR2 from the germline V gene are SGHRS and YFSETQ. The CDR3 is made up of 17 amino acids. The CDR3 protein is CASSPGLAGSSYNEQFF. CDR3 in DNA: TGCGCCAGCAGCCCGGGACTAGCGGGTAGCTCCTACAATGAGCAGTTCTTC.